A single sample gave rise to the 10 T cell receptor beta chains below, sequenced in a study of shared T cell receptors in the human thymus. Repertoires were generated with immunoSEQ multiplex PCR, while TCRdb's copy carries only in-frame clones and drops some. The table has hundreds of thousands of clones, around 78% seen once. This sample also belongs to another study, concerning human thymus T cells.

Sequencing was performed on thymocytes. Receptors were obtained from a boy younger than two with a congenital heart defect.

For the CDR3, the DNA is TGTGCCAGTAGTAGGGGACAGAGAGAAGCTTTCTTT. Residues: CASSRGQREAFF. The rearrangement links TRBV19 to TRBJ1-1; the match to TRBD1 covers 7 bases. Unmatched junction bases numbered 4, after V lost 4 bases and J lost 8 bases. This CDR3 comprises 12 residues. The germline V gene has CDR1 LNHDA and CDR2 SQIVND (reference sequence).

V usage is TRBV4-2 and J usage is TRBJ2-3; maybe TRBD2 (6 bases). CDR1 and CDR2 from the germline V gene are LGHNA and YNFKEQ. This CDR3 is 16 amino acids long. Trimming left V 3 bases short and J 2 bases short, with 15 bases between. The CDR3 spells CASSQGTEILTDTQYF. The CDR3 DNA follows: TGTGCCAGCAGCCAGGGGACTGAGATTCTCACAGATACGCAGTATTTT.

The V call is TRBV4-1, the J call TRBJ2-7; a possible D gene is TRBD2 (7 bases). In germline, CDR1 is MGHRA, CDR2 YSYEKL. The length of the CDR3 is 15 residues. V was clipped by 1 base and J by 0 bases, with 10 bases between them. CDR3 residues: CASSQVRGASYEQYF. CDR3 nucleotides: TGCGCCAGCAGCCAAGTCCGGGGGGCCTCCTACGAGCAGTACTTC.

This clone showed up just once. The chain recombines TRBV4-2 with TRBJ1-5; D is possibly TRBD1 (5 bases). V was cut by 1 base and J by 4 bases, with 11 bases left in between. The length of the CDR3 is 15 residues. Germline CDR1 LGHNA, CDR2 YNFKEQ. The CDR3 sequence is CASSQGGSQNQPQHF. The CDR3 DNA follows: TGTGCCAGCAGCCAAGGGGGCAGCCAGAATCAGCCCCAGCATTTT.

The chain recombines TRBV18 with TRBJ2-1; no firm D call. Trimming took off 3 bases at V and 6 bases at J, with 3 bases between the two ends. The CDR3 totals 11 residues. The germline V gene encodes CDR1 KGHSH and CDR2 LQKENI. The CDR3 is CASSPSNEQFF. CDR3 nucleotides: TGTGCCAGCTCACCCAGCAATGAGCAGTTCTTC.

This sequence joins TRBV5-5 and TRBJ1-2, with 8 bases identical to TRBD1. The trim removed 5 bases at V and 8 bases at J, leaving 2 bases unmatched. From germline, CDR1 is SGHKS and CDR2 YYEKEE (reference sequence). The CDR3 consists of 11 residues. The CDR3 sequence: CASRAGGGYTF. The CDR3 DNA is TGTGCCAGCAGGGCAGGGGGCGGCTACACCTTC.

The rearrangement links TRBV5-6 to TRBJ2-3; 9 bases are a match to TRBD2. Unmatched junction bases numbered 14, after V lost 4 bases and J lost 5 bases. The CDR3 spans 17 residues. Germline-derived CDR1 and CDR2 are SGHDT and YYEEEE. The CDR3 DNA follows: TGTGCCAGCAGCCCCCTGGGTGGTAGCGGGAGAATAGATACGCAGTATTTT. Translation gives CASSPLGGSGRIDTQYF.

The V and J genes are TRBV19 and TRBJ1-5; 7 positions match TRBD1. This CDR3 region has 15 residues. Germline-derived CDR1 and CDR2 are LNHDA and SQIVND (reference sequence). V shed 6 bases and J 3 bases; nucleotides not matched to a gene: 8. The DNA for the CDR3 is TGTGCCAGTAGCACTCGACAGGGAGACAATCAGCCCCAGCATTTT. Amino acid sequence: CASSTRQGDNQPQHF.

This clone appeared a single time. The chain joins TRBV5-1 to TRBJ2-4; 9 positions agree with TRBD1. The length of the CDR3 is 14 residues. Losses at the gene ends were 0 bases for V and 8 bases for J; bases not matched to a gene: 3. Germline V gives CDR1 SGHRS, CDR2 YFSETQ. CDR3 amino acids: CASSLDRGHDIQYF. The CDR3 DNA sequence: TGCGCCAGCAGCTTGGACAGGGGGCATGACATTCAGTACTTC.

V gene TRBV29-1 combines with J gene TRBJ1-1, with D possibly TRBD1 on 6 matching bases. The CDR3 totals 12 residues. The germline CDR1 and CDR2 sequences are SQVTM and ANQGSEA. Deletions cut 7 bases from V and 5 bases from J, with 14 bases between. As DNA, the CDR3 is TGCAGCGCCCGGGGGGGGGCGACTGAAGCTTTCTTT. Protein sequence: CSARGGATEAFF.